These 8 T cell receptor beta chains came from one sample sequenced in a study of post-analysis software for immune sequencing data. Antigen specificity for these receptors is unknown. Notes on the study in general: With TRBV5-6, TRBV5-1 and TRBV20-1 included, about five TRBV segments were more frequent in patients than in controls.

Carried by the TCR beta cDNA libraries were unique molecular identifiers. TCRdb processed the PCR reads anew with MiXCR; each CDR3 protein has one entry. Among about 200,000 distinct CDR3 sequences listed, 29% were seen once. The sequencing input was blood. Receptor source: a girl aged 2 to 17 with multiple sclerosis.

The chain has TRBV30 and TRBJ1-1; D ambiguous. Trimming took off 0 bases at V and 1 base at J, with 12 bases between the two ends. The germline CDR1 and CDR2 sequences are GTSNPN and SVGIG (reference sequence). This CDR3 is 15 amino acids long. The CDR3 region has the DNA TGTGCCTGGAGTGTGCAGCTCGGCGCGAACACTGAAGCTTTCTTT. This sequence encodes CAWSVQLGANTEAFF.

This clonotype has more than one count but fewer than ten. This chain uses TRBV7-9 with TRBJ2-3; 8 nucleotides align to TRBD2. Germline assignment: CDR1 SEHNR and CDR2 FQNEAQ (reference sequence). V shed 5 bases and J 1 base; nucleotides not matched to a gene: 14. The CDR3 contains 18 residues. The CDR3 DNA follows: TGTGCCAGCAGCCACCAGAGGCGTCTAGCGGGCCGCACAGATACGCAGTATTTT. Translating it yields CASSHQRRLAGRTDTQYF.

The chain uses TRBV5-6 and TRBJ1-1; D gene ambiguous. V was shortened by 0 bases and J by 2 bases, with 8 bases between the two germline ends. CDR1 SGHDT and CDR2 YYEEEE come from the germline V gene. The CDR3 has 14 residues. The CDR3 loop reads CASSLVGFNTEAFF. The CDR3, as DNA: TGTGCCAGCAGCTTGGTCGGGTTTAACACTGAAGCTTTCTTT.

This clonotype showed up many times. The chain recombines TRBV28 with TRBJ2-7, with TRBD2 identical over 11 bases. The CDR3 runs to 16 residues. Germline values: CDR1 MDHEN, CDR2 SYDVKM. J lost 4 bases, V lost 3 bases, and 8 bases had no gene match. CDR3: CASSFLTSGVVYEQYF. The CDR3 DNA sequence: TGTGCCAGCAGTTTCTTGACTAGCGGGGTGGTGTACGAGCAGTACTTC.

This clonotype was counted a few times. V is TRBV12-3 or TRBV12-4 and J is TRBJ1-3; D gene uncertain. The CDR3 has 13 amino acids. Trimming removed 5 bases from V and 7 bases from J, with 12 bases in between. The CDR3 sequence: CASSPSLRNTIYF. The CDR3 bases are TGTGCCAGCAGTCCCTCGTTGCGTAACACCATATATTTT.

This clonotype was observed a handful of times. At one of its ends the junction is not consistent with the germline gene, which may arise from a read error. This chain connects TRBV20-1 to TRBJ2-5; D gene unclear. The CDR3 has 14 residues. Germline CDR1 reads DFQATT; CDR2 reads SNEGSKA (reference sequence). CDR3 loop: CSATTPARQGTQYF. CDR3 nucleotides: TGCAGTGCTACCACGCCGGCGCGCCAAGGGACCCAGTACTTC.

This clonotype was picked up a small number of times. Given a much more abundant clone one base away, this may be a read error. The CDR3 protein is CSARDLGTSPYNEQFF. The DNA for the CDR3 is TGCAGTGCTAGAGATCTTGGGACCTCCCCCTACAATGAGCAGTTCTTC. The rearrangement joins TRBV20-1 to TRBJ2-1; D is tentatively TRBD1 or TRBD2 (5 bases each). The V and J ends lost 0 bases and 2 bases respectively, with 14 bases between them. The CDR3 has 16 amino acids. CDR1 is DFQATT, CDR2 SNEGSKA, per germline (reference sequence).

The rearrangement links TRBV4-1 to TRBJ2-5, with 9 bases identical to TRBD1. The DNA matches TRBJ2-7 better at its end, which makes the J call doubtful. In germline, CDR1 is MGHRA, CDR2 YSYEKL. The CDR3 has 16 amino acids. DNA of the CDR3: TGCGCCAGCAGCCAAGACTACAGGGGGCCCTCCTACGAGCAGTACTTC. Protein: CASSQDYRGPSYEQYF.